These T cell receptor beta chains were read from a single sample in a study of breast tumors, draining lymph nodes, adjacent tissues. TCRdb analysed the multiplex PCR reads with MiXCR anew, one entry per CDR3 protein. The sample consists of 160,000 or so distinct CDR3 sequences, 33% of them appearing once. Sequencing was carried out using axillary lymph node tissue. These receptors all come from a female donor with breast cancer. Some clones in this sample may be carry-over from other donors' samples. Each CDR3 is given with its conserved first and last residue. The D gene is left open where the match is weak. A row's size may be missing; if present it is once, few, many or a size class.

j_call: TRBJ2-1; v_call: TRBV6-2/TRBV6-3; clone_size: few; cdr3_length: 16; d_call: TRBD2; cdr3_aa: CASKPRGRASYNEQFF; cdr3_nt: TGTGCCAGCAAGCCTAGAGGGAGGGCCAGCTACAATGAGCAGTTCTTC
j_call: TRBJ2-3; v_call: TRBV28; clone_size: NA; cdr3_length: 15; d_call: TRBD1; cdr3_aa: CASSTLTGATDTQYF; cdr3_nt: TGTGCCAGCAGTACCTTGACAGGGGCCACAGATACGCAGTATTTT
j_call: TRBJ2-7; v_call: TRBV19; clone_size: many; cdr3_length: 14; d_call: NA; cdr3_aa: CASSSGHLSYEQYF; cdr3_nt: TGTGCCAGCTCAAGTGGACATCTCTCCTACGAGCAGTACTTC
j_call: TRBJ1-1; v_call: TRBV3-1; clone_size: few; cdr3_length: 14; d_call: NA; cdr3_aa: CASSRGHGGPEAFF; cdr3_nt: TGTGCCAGCAGCAGGGGACATGGAGGCCCTGAAGCTTTCTTT
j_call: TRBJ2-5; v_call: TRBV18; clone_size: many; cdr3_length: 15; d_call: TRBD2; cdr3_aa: CASSPQGGPSETQYF; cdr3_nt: TGTGCCAGCTCACCACAGGGAGGGCCTTCAGAGACCCAGTACTTC
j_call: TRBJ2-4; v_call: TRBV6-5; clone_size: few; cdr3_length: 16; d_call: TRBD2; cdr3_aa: CASSSQTSGNKNIQYF; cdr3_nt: TGTGCCAGCAGTTCTCAGACTAGCGGGAACAAAAACATTCAGTACTTC
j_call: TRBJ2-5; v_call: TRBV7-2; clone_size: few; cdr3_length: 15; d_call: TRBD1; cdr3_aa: CASSPRTGGWETQHF; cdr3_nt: TGTGCCAGCAGCCCTCGGACAGGGGGCTGGGAGACCCAGCATTTC
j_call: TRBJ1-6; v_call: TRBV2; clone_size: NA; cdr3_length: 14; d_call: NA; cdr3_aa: CASSPGAVVSPLNF; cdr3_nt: TGTGCCAGCAGCCCCGGGGCAGTAGTTTCACCCCTCAACTTT
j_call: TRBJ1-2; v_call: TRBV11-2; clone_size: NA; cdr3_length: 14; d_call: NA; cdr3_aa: CASSLSLELYGYTF; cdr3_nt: TGTGCCAGCAGCTTATCCCTCGAGCTCTATGGCTACACCTTC
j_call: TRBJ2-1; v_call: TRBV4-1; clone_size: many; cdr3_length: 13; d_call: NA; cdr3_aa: CASSPGRGNEQFF; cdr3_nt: TGCGCCAGCAGCCCAGGTCGGGGCAATGAGCAGTTCTTC
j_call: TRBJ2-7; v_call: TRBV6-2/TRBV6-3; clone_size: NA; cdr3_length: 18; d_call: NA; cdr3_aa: CASSYSFNEGKDLHEQYF; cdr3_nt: TGTGCCAGCAGTTACTCCTTTAACGAGGGGAAGGACCTACACGAGCAGTACTTC
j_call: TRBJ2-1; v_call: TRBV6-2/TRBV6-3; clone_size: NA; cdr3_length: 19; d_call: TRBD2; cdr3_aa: CASSYSSLLGLADYNEQFF; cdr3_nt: TGTGCCAGCAGTTACTCGAGTCTGTTAGGACTAGCGGACTACAATGAGCAGTTCTTC
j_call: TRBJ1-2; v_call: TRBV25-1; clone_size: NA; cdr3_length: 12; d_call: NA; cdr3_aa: CASGKGWRGYTF; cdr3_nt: TGTGCCAGCGGAAAGGGGTGGAGGGGCTACACCTTC
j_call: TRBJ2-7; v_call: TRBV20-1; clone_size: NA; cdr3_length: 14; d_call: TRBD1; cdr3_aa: CSARNRGSATEQYF; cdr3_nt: TGCAGTGCTCGTAACAGGGGTAGCGCTACCGAGCAGTACTTC
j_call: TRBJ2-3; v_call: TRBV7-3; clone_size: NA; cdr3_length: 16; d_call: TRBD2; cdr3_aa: CASTPVGTSGRSTQYF; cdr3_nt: TGTGCCAGCACCCCTGTAGGGACTAGCGGGAGGAGTACGCAGTATTTT
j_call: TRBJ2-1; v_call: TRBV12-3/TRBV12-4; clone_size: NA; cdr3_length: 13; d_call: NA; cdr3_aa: CASKPAAYDEQFF; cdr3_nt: TGCGCCAGCAAGCCCGCGGCCTACGATGAGCAGTTCTTC
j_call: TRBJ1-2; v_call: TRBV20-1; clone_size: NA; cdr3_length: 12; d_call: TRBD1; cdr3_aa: CSARSGRGGSTF; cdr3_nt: TGCAGTGCTAGGTCCGGGAGAGGGGGCTCCACCTTC
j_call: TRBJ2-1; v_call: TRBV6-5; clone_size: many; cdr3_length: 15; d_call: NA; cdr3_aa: CASRRDSSSYNEQFF; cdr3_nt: TGTGCCAGCAGGCGGGACTCCAGCTCCTACAATGAGCAGTTCTTC
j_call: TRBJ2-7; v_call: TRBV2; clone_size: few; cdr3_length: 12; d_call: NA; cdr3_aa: CASRAGRYEQYF; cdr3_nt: TGTGCCAGCAGGGCGGGACGGTACGAGCAGTACTTC
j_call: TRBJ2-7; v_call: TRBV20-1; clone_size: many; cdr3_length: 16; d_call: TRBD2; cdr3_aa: CSARGRLAGDRYEQYF; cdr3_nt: TGCAGTGCTAGAGGCCGACTAGCGGGGGACCGCTACGAGCAGTACTTC
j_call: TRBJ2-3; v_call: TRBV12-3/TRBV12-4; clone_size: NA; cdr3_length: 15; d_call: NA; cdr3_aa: CASSSPGGSADTQYF; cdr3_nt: TGTGCCAGCAGCTCCCCCGGCGGAAGCGCAGATACGCAGTATTTT
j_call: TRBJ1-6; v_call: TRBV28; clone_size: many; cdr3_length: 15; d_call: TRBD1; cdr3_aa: CASSSPGQGFTPLHF; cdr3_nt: TGTGCCAGCAGCTCCCCGGGACAGGGATTTACACCCCTCCACTTT
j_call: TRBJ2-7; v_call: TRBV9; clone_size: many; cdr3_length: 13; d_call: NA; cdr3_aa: CASSPSGLSEQYF; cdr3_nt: TGTGCCAGCAGCCCGTCGGGTTTGTCCGAGCAGTACTTC
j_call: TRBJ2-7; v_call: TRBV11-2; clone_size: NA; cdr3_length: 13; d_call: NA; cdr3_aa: CASSRYTGIEQYF; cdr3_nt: TGTGCCAGCAGCCGATACACAGGGATCGAGCAGTACTTC
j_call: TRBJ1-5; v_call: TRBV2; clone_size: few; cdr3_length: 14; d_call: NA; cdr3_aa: CASSESRGNQPQHF; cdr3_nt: TGTGCCAGCAGTGAATCCAGGGGCAATCAGCCCCAGCATTTT
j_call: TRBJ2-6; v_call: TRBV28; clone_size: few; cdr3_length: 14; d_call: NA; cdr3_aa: CASKIRSGANVPTF; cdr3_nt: TGTGCCAGCAAAATTCGCTCTGGGGCCAACGTCCCGACTTTC
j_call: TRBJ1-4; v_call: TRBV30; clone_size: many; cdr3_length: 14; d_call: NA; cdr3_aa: CAWTKGGGVEKLFF; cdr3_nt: TGTGCCTGGACTAAGGGGGGTGGAGTCGAAAAACTGTTTTTT
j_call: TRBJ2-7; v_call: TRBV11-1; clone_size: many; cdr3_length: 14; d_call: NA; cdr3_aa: CASSLLEGLGEQYF; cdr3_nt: TGTGCCAGCAGCTTACTTGAGGGATTGGGGGAGCAGTACTTC
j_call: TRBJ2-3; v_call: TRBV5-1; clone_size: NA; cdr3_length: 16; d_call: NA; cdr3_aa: CASSPGGGNPTDTQYF; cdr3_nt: TGCGCCAGCAGCCCAGGAGGGGGGAACCCGACAGATACGCAGTATTTT
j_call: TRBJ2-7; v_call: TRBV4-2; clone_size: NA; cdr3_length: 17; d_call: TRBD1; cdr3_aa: CASSQAGTGFRYYEQYF; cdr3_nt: TGTGCCAGCAGCCAAGCCGGGACAGGGTTCCGTTACTACGAGCAGTACTTC
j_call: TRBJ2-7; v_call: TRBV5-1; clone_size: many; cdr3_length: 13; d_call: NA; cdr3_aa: CASSTGPGWEQYF; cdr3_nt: TGCGCCAGCAGCACGGGACCGGGGTGGGAGCAGTACTTC
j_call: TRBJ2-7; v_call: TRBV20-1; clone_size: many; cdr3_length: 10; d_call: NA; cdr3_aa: CSGLDYEQYF; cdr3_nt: TGCAGTGGGCTGGACTACGAGCAGTACTTC
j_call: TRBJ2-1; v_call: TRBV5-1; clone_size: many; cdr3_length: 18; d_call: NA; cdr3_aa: CASSLTPMAPSSYNEQFF; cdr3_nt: TGCGCCAGCAGCTTGACCCCTATGGCGCCGAGCTCCTACAATGAGCAGTTCTTC
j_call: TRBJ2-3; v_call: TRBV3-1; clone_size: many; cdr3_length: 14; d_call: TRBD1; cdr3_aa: CASSQQDRAGTQYF; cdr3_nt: TGTGCCAGCAGCCAACAGGACAGGGCGGGTACGCAGTATTTT
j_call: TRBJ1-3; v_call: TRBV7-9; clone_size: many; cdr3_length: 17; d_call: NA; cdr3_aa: CASIGPLGAGDGNPIYF; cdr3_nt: TGTGCCAGCATCGGGCCTCTCGGGGCAGGAGATGGAAACCCCATATATTTT
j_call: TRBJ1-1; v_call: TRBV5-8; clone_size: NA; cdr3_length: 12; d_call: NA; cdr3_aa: CASSLLDTEAFF; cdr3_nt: TGTGCCAGCAGCTTGTTAGACACTGAAGCTTTCTTT
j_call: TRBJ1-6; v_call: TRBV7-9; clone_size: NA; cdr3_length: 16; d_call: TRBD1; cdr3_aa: CASSQDRQGVNSPLHF; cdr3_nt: TGTGCCAGCAGCCAGGATAGACAGGGGGTGAATTCACCCCTCCACTTT